One and the same sample provided the 22 T cell receptor beta chains below, sequenced in a study of blood T cells in healthy people across ages. Alongside a J-beta primer mix, a sample-barcoded 5' primer served in a second PCR lasting about 7 to 12 cycles. A single record per CDR3 protein comes from TCRdb applying MiXCR to the 5' RACE reads. The repertoire includes some 640,000 distinct CDR3 sequences, about 30% of them detected once, and 15% to 18% sits in the top ten. The sequencing input was blood. The receptors were sampled from a woman older than 75 in good health.

This clonotype appeared many times. The chain recombines TRBV20-1 with TRBJ1-5; the D is unclear. CDR3 length: 12 residues. Germline V gene sequence: CDR1 DFQATT, CDR2 SNEGSKA (reference sequence). Trimming left V 6 bases short and J 2 bases short, with 8 bases between. DNA for the CDR3: TGCAGTGCCCGCATGGGCAATCAGCCCCAGCATTTT. Translation gives CSARMGNQPQHF.

This clonotype has a handful of counts. This chain joins TRBV6-6 and TRBJ1-4; D may be TRBD1 (5 bases). The CDR3 extends over 14 amino acids. Trimming left V 10 bases short and J 2 bases short, with 14 bases between. Looked up from germline, CDR1 is MNHNY and CDR2 is SVGAGI (reference sequence). CDR3: CATGGRPTNEKLFF. CDR3 sequence (DNA): TGTGCCACTGGGGGACGGCCTACTAATGAAAAACTGTTTTTT.

Details on this clonotype: A much larger clonotype is one base distant, so this may be a read error. V and J are TRBV6-6 and TRBJ2-1; no clear D. The J call may be mistaken, given a closer DNA end match to TRBJ2-7. The germline CDR1 and CDR2 sequences are MNHNY and SVGAGI (reference sequence). The CDR3 totals 13 residues. The CDR3 bases are TGTGCCAGCACCACAACTAATTACAATGAGCAGTACTTC. Amino acids: CASTTTNYNEQYF.

The V gene is TRBV29-1, the J gene TRBJ2-7; D gene uncertain. This CDR3 contains 13 residues. V was pared by 7 bases and J by 0 bases, with 13 bases between. Germline V lookup: CDR1 SQVTM, CDR2 ANQGSEA. CDR3: CSAQDWSSYEQYF. Here the CDR3 DNA reads TGCAGCGCACAAGATTGGAGCTCCTACGAGCAGTACTTC.

This clonotype was observed a handful of times. This may arise from a read error, as a much more abundant clone is one base away. The gene calls are TRBV30 and TRBJ2-7, with no clear D. CDR3 size: 11 residues. Germline-derived CDR1 and CDR2 are GTSNPN and SVGIG (reference sequence). The germline V and J ends were trimmed by 8 bases and 0 bases, with 8 bases remaining between them. CDR3 coding DNA: TGTGCCAGGATTACCTCCTACGAGCAGTACTTC. Translation gives CARITSYEQYF.

This clonotype was observed many times. This chain links TRBV6-2 or TRBV6-3 with TRBJ2-7; D gene ambiguous. Germline-derived CDR1 and CDR2 are MNHEY and SVGEGT. The CDR3 consists of 17 residues. V lost 3 bases and J lost 2, with 20 bases in between. The CDR3 DNA reads as TGTGCCAGCAGTTATTCTCACGGACGGATAACTCCCTACGAGCAGTACTTC. Protein product: CASSYSHGRITPYEQYF.

This clonotype was picked up many times. V and J are TRBV19 and TRBJ2-7; D possibly corresponds to TRBD2 (5 bases). This CDR3 has 12 amino acids. Trimming cost V 8 bases and J 3 bases, with 11 bases left between them. Per germline, CDR1 LNHDA and CDR2 SQIVND (reference sequence). As DNA, the CDR3 is TGTGCCAGTGAGGGCCTAAACTACGAGCAGTACTTC. Translating gives CASEGLNYEQYF.

The chain combines TRBV2 with TRBJ2-7; 14 positions match TRBD2. With the DNA end fitting TRBJ2-5 better, the J assignment may be wrong. This CDR3 has 15 amino acids. Germline V gene sequence: CDR1 SNHLY, CDR2 FYNNEI. This CDR3 is CASRPRTSGRETQYF. Here the CDR3 DNA reads TGTGCCAGCCGCCCCAGGACTAGCGGGAGGGAGACCCAGTACTTC.

This clonotype was observed many times. V usage is TRBV29-1 and J usage is TRBJ2-3, with D possibly matching TRBD1 (7 bases). V was shortened by 3 bases and J by 2 bases, with 12 bases between the two germline ends. Germline assignment: CDR1 SQVTM and CDR2 ANQGSEA. The CDR3 has 14 residues. The CDR3, as DNA: TGCAGCGTTGACAGGGGGGCTACCACAGATACGCAGTATTTT. It translates to CSVDRGATTDTQYF.

This clonotype was counted many times. The genes are TRBV7-8 and TRBJ2-7; D not resolved. CDR3 length: 14 amino acids. V gave up 3 bases and J gave up 4 bases, with 13 bases separating them. CDR1 and CDR2 from the germline V gene are SGHVS and FQNEAQ. CDR3 residues: CASSLSVRVYEQYF. In DNA form, the CDR3 reads TGTGCCAGCAGCTTGTCGGTTAGGGTTTACGAGCAGTACTTC. The variable domain in full, with the rest retrieved from reference TRBV7-8 and TRBJ2-7, is GAGVSQSPRYKVAKRGQDVALRCDPISGHVSLFWYQQALGQGPEFLTYFQNEAQLDKSGLPSDRFFAERPEGSVSTLKIQRTQQEDSAVYLCASSLSVRVYEQYFGPGTRLTVT.

J is TRBJ2-5 and V is TRBV6-1; 11 bases align to TRBD2. J lost 5 bases, V lost 1 base, and 12 bases had no gene match. The CDR3 is 18 amino acids. The V gene's germline CDR1 is MNHNS and CDR2 SASEGT. This CDR3 is CASSEGASGRPKWETQYF. The CDR3, as DNA: TGTGCCAGCAGTGAAGGAGCTAGCGGGAGGCCGAAATGGGAGACCCAGTACTTC.

This chain uses TRBV30 with TRBJ1-1, with TRBD1 matching over 9 bases. V was pared by 2 bases and J by 4 bases, with 11 bases of the junction left unmatched. Per the germline V gene, CDR1 is GTSNPN and CDR2 is SVGIG (reference sequence). The length of the CDR3 is 16 residues. CDR3 loop: CAWSPRQGVGSTEAFF. Written as DNA, the CDR3 is TGTGCCTGGAGTCCCAGACAGGGGGTGGGGAGCACTGAAGCTTTCTTT.

The sample holds many counts of this clonotype. The V call is TRBV12-3 or TRBV12-4, the J call TRBJ1-2; D unclear. CDR3 length: 14 amino acids. The V and J ends lost 2 bases and 0 bases respectively, with 7 bases between them. The CDR3 protein is CASSLLDPNYGYTF. The CDR3 DNA sequence: TGTGCCAGCAGTTTACTCGATCCTAACTATGGCTACACCTTC.

The chain has TRBV7-2 and TRBJ2-3; D might be TRBD1 (6 bases). This CDR3 spans 15 amino acids. Germline CDR1 and CDR2: SGHTA and FQGNSA. The germline V and J ends were trimmed by 1 base and 2 bases, with 10 bases remaining between them. The CDR3 loop reads CASSLDGQITDTQYF. The CDR3 region has the DNA TGTGCCAGCAGCTTAGACGGACAGATCACAGATACGCAGTATTTT.

The chain couples TRBV9 to TRBJ2-3, with D tentatively TRBD1 (6 bases). The CDR3 has 14 residues. With 3 bases removed from V and 2 bases from J, the gap between germline ends came to 10 bases. Looked up from germline, CDR1 is SGDLS and CDR2 is YYNGEE. The CDR3 DNA reads TGTGCCAGCAGCGCTAGACAGGCCACAGATACGCAGTATTTT. It yields the protein CASSARQATDTQYF.

This chain joins TRBV27 and TRBJ2-5; 13 bases agree with TRBD2. The better agreement between TRBJ2-7 and the DNA end casts doubt on the J call. CDR1 is MNHEY and CDR2 is SMNVEV in the germline V gene (reference sequence). The CDR3 covers 16 residues. DNA for the CDR3: TGTGCCAGCGGCAGGCTGACTAGCGGGGGGCCGGCCGAGCAGTACTTC. It is translated as CASGRLTSGGPAEQYF.

This clonotype has at least ten counts. The CDR3 coding sequence is TGTGCCAGCAGTTACTCTGAGAGGGAACGCTATAATTCACCCCTCCACTTT. This translates into CASSYSERERYNSPLHF. The V gene is TRBV6-5, the J gene TRBJ1-6; D not certain. Germline lookup yields CDR1 MNHEY and CDR2 SVGAGI. CDR3 size: 17 residues. The ends were cut back, 0 bases at V and 3 bases at J, with 12 bases in the middle.

Regarding this clonotype: A much larger clone differs from this one at a single base, so this may be a read error. The chain recombines TRBV24-1 with TRBJ2-1; 7 positions match TRBD1. The J call may be incorrect, as the DNA end agrees better with TRBJ2-7. Per germline, CDR1 KGHDR and CDR2 SFDVKD. The CDR3 covers 15 residues. The CDR3 reads CATSEPGQLYNEQYF. As DNA, the CDR3 is TGTGCCACCAGTGAACCGGGACAGCTTTACAATGAGCAGTACTTC.

This clonotype was seen at least ten times. The chain links TRBV7-3 to TRBJ1-2; a possible D gene is TRBD1 (5 bases). Germline lookup yields CDR1 SGHTA and CDR2 FQGTGA. This CDR3 has 17 residues. The V end lost 0 bases, the J end lost 4 bases, and 18 bases lay between the germline ends. CDR3 in DNA: TGTGCCAGCAGCTTAACTAGTGGGGGAAGCCAGTTCTATGGCTACACCTTC. Amino acids: CASSLTSGGSQFYGYTF.

Notes on this clonotype: A much larger clone is a single base away; this may be a read error. The rearrangement links TRBV20-1 to TRBJ2-1, with D unresolved. CDR3 size: 12 residues. CDR1 DFQATT and CDR2 SNEGSKA come from the germline V gene (reference sequence). CDR3 nucleotide sequence: TGCAGGGCTAGTGCAGGATACAATGAGCAGTTCTTC. The encoded protein is CRASAGYNEQFF.

At least ten counts were recorded for this clonotype. The gene calls are TRBV12-3 or TRBV12-4 and TRBJ2-7; TRBD1 matches at 10 bases. There are 13 residues in the CDR3. The J segment lost 4 bases and the V segment lost 7 bases, leaving 4 bases of the junction unmatched. CDR3 nucleotide sequence: TGTGCCAGCAAACCGGGACAGGGGTACGAGCAGTACTTC. The encoded protein is CASKPGQGYEQYF.

This clonotype was counted between two and nine times. Given a much more abundant clone one base away, this may be a read error. The CDR3 sequence is CASSYPSDAQYF. CDR3 DNA: TGTGCCAGCAGTTATCCTTCAGATGCGCAGTATTTT. The chain joins TRBV6-2 or TRBV6-3 to TRBJ2-3; D unclear. CDR3 length: 12 amino acids. The germline gives CDR1 MNHEY, CDR2 SVGEGT.